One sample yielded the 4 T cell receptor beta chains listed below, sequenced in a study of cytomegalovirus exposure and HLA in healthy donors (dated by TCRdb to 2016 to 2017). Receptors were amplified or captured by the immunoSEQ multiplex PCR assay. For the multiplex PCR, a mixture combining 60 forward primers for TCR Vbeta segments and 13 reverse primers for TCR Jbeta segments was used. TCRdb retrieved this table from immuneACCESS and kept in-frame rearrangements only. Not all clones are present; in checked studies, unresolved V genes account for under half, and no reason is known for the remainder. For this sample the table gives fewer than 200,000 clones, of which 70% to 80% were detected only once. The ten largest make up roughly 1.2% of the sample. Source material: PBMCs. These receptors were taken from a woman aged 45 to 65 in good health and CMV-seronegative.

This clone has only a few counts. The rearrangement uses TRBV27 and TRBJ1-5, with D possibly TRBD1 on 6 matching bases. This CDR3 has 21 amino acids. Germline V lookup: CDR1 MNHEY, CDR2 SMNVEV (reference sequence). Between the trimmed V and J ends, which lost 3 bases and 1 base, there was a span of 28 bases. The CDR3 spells CASSFRGGGGGLSVSNQPQHF. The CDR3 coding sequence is TGTGCCAGCAGTTTCCGGGGGGGAGGGGGAGGTTTAAGTGTCAGCAATCAGCCCCAGCATTTT.

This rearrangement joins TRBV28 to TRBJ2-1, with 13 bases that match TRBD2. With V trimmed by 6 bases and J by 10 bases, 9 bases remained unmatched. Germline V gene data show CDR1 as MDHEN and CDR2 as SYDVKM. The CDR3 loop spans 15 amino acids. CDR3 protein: CASSIGLAGVGEQFF. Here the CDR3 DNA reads TGTGCCAGCAGCATCGGACTAGCGGGAGTAGGGGAGCAGTTCTTC.

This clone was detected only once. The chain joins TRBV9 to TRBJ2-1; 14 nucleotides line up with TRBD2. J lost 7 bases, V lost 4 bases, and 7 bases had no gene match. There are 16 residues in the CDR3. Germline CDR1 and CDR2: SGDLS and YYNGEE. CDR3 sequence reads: CASSPTSGGAGNEQFF. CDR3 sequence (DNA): TGTGCCAGCAGCCCGACTAGCGGGGGGGCGGGAAATGAGCAGTTCTTC.

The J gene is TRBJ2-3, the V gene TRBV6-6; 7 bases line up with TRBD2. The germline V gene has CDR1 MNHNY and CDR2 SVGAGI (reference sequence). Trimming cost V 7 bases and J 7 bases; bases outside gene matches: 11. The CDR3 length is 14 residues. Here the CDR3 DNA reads TGTGCCAGCACGCCAGCGGGGTTTGTAAATACGCAGTATTTT. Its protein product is CASTPAGFVNTQYF.